The rows below give T cell receptor beta chains drawn from one sample of a study of OX40 agonist ivuxolimab in advanced cancers. Profiling relied on immunoSEQ multiplex PCR, and the TCRdb table lists in-frame clones only, not all of them. The table lists 45,000 to 60,000 clones, around 84% of them singletons. Sequenced here: CD4+ or CD8+ T cells sorted from blood, sampled in a trial of the OX40 agonist ivuxolimab. Receptors originate from an adult with an advanced solid tumor such as melanoma, head and neck, liver or kidney cancer. CDR3s include the opening cysteine and the closing phenylalanine or tryptophan. The D gene is left open where the match is weak. Size is omitted from some rows. Given values are once, few, many or a class for expanded clones.

.	TRBD2	TRBV5-1	TRBJ2-7	TGCGCCAGCAGCTCGGGGACTAGCGGGAGGTACGAGCAGTACTTC	CASSSGTSGRYEQYF
.	TRBD2	TRBV6-5	TRBJ2-3	TGTGCCAGCAGTCTAAGCGGGGGAAGCACAGATACGCAGTATTTT	CASSLSGGSTDTQYF
.	TRBD2	TRBV28	TRBJ2-7	TGTGCCAGCAGTTTATATGAATCTAGCGGGAGGCTTCCCGAGCAGTACTTC	CASSLYESSGRLPEQYF
.	TRBD1	TRBV29-1	TRBJ1-1	TGCAGCGTTCGAGACAGGGGGGGTACTGAAGCTTTCTTT	CSVRDRGGTEAFF
.	.	TRBV7-8	TRBJ2-7	TGTGCCAGCAGTCTACTAGAGAGCTCCTACGAGCAGTACTTC	CASSLLESSYEQYF
.	.	TRBV5-8	TRBJ1-6	TGTGCCAGCAGCTTCGGGGGTTTGGATTCACCCCTCCACTTT	CASSFGGLDSPLHF
once	.	TRBV4-2	TRBJ2-1	TGTGCCAGCAGTCATCCTTACAATGAGCAGTTCTTC	CASSHPYNEQFF
.	.	TRBV5-1	TRBJ2-1	TGCGCCAGCAGCTTGCCATGGACGGACAATGAGCAGTTCTTC	CASSLPWTDNEQFF
.	TRBD2	TRBV30	TRBJ2-1	TGTGCCACATCACAGCGGGGGGGCCGGGATGAGCAGTTCTTC	CATSQRGGRDEQFF
.	TRBD1	TRBV18	TRBJ2-1	TGTGCCAGCTCACCAGGAACAGGGGGTTACAATGAGCAGTTCTTC	CASSPGTGGYNEQFF
.	TRBD1	TRBV19	TRBJ2-7	TGTGCCAGTAGTTTTGGGACAGGGGGCTCCTACGAGCAGTACTTC	CASSFGTGGSYEQYF
few	.	TRBV9	TRBJ2-7	TGTGCCAGCAGCGGGCCCCGCCAGTACTTC	CASSGPRQYF
.	.	TRBV5-4	TRBJ1-5	TGTGCCAGCAGCTTATCCGGGAGAGGAAATCAGCCCCAGCATTTT	CASSLSGRGNQPQHF
.	.	TRBV6-4	TRBJ1-1	TGTGCCAGCACGGGGGCCACTGAAGCTTTCTTT	CASTGATEAFF
.	TRBD2	TRBV5-4	TRBJ2-7	TGTGCCAGCAGTTCTACGGGGGGTTTTTACGAGCAGTACTTC	CASSSTGGFYEQYF
once	.	TRBV15	TRBJ2-3	TGTGCCACCAGTTTTGGAAGGGGGGCCAGCACAGATACGCAGTATTTT	CATSFGRGASTDTQYF
.	TRBD2	TRBV4-2	TRBJ2-1	TGTGCCAGCAGCCTTCCCTCCAGCGGGGGGACTCACAATGAGCAGTTCTTC	CASSLPSSGGTHNEQFF
.	TRBD1	TRBV4-3	TRBJ2-5	TGCGCCAGCAGCCAAGGAGGCACCGGGACAGGGGTTCAAGAGACCCAGTACTTC	CASSQGGTGTGVQETQYF
.	TRBD1	TRBV7-9	TRBJ1-5	TGTGCCAGCAGCCCGGGACAGCATAGCAATCAGCCCCAGCATTTT	CASSPGQHSNQPQHF
.	.	TRBV30	TRBJ1-4	TGTGCCTGGAGCACTTTAGGGGAGGATCATGAAAAACTGTTTTTT	CAWSTLGEDHEKLFF
many	TRBD1	TRBV6-1	TRBJ1-3	TGTGCCAGCGAGACAGGGGATGGTGGAAACACCATATATTTT	CASETGDGGNTIYF
.	TRBD1	TRBV15	TRBJ2-7	TGTGCCAGACCGTTGACAGGGGGCATCGACGAGCAGTACTTC	CARPLTGGIDEQYF
.	.	TRBV4-3	TRBJ2-2	TGCGCCAGCAGCCAAGATTTAGGCAGGGAACCCGGGGAGCTGTTTTTT	CASSQDLGREPGELFF
.	TRBD1	TRBV4-2	TRBJ2-5	TGTGCCAGCAGGACCGGGACAGAGCCCTCGGCGACCCAGTACTTC	CASRTGTEPSATQYF
.	.	TRBV27	TRBJ1-4	TGTGCCAGCAGTTTATCGACAGGAGGGGAAAAACTGTTTTTT	CASSLSTGGEKLFF